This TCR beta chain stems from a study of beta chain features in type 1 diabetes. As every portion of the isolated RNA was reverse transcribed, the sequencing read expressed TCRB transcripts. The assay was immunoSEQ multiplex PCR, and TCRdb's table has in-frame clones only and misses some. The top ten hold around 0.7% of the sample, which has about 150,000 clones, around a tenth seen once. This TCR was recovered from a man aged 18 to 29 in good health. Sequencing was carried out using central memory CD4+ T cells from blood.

The CDR3 here is CAWRQGDHQPQHF. Written as DNA, the CDR3 is TGTGCCTGGAGACAGGGGGACCATCAGCCCCAGCATTTT. This rearrangement joins TRBV30 to TRBJ1-5, with TRBD1 identical over 8 bases. Germline loops: CDR1 GTSNPN, CDR2 SVGIG (reference sequence). V lost 3 bases and J lost 5; bases outside the gene matches: 3. The CDR3 totals 13 residues.